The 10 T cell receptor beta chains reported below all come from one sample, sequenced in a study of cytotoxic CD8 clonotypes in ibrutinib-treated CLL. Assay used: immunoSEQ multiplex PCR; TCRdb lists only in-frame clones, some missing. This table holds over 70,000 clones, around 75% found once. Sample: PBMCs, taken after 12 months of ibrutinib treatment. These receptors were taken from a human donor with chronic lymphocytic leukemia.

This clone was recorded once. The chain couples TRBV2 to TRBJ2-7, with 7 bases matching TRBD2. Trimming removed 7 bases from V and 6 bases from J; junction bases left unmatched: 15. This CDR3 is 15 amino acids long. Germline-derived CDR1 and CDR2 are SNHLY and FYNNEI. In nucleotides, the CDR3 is TGTGCCAGCACCCCACAAGGGAGGGTGACGTCCGAGCAGTACTTC. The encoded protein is CASTPQGRVTSEQYF.

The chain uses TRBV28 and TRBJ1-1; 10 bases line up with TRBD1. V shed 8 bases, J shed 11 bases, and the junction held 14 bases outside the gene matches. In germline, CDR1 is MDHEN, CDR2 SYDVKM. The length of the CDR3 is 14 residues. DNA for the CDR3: TGTGCCAGCGCCCCTCGCGGGACAGGGGCAGGGGCTTTCTTT. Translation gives CASAPRGTGAGAFF.

In nucleotides, the CDR3 is TGCGCCAGCAGCCAAGGGGCTGTCGGCTATGGCTACACCTTC. Translated, it gives CASSQGAVGYGYTF. This chain uses TRBV4-1 with TRBJ1-2, with D uncertain. Trimming took 1 base from V and 4 from J, leaving 10 bases between them. The CDR3 has 14 amino acids. CDR1 MGHRA and CDR2 YSYEKL come from the germline V gene.

CDR3 in DNA: TGTGCCAGCAGCGGGGGCAGGGATGGAGAGACCCAGTACTTC. Translating it yields CASSGGRDGETQYF. The chain recombines TRBV21-1 with TRBJ2-5; TRBD1 is taken as the D call from the table, unchecked against the DNA. TRBV21-1 represents a pseudogene. The CDR3 length is 14 residues.

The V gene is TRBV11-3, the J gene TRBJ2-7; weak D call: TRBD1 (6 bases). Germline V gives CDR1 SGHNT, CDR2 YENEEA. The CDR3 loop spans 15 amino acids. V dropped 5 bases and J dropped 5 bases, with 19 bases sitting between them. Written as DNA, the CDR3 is TGTGCCAGCAGCCCCACCGACAGGCCCCCCCACGAGCAGTACTTC. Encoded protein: CASSPTDRPPHEQYF.

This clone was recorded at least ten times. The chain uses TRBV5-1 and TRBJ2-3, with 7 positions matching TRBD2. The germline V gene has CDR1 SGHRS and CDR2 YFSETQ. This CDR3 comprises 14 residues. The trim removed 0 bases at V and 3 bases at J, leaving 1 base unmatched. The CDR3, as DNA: TGCGCCAGCAGCTTGGAGCGGGGTACAGATACGCAGTATTTT. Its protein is CASSLERGTDTQYF.

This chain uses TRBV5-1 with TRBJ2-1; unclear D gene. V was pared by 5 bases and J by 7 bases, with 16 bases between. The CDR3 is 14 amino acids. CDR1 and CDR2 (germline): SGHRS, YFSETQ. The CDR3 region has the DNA TGCGCCAGCAGACCCGGACCGACGGTGAATGAGCAGTTCTTC. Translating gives CASRPGPTVNEQFF.

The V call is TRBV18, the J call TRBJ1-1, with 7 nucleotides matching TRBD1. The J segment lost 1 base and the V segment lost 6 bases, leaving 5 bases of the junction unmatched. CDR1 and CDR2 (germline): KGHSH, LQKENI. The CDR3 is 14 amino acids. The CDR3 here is CASSPRGGNTEAFF. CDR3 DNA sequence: TGTGCCAGCTCGCCCAGGGGGGGGAACACTGAAGCTTTCTTT.

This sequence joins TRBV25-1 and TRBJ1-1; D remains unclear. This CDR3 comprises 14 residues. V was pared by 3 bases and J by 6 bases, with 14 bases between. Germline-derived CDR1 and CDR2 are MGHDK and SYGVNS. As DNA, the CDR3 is TGTGCCAGCAGTGATTCATGGGATACGGCTGAAGCTTTCTTT. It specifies CASSDSWDTAEAFF.

The CDR3 sequence is CASGTGGSKGNEQFF. The CDR3 region has the DNA TGTGCCAGTGGGACAGGGGGTTCAAAAGGCAATGAGCAGTTCTTC. This chain joins TRBV19 and TRBJ2-1; 11 nucleotides align to TRBD1. The length of the CDR3 is 15 residues. Germline V gives CDR1 LNHDA, CDR2 SQIVND (reference sequence). Trimming cost V 8 bases and J 6 bases; bases outside gene matches: 9.